This T cell receptor beta chain was recovered during a study of human T cells and chemical hapten exposure. The CDR3 covers 17 residues. V lost 4 bases and J lost 0; bases outside the gene matches: 8. Germline lookup yields CDR1 KGHDR and CDR2 SFDVKD. In its sample, this clonotype was seen a few times. Time point described: patch test 1, 2 weeks after DPC sensitization. Regarding treatment: therapeutic diphenylcyclopropenone sensitization with weekly scalp DPC. Total RNA was isolated from unfractionated whole blood. MiXCR, applied by TCRdb to the RACE reads, yields one record per CDR3 protein. Among approximately 52,000 distinct CDR3 sequences listed, 8% to 13% were seen once.

This chain connects TRBV24-1 to TRBJ2-1, with 7 bases lining up with TRBD1. The sequence derives from a woman in her thirties or forties with alopecia areata. Some clones in this sample may be carry-over from other donors' samples. The sample in question was whole blood, obtained in connection with sensitization to the hapten diphenylcyclopropenone (DPC). In DNA, the CDR3 is TGTGCCACCAGTGACCATACAGGGGTAAGCTCCTACAATGAGCAGTTCTTC. Amino acid sequence: CATSDHTGVSSYNEQFF.